Listed here are 17 T cell receptor beta chains from one sample, sequenced in a study of cytomegalovirus exposure and HLA in healthy donors. Researchers ran the PCR with 60 Vbeta and 13 Jbeta primers. Measured with immunoSEQ multiplex PCR; TCRdb has only the in-frame clones, and not every one. Of roughly 110,000 clones listed, 81% are singletons. Sequenced: PBMCs. The receptors originated from a man aged 25-45 years in good health and CMV-seronegative.

This clone was found a few times. The rearrangement joins TRBV2 to TRBJ1-1; weak D call: TRBD1 (5 bases). This CDR3 is built from 13 residues. Germline V gene data show CDR1 as SNHLY and CDR2 as FYNNEI. The ends were cut back, 10 bases at V and 7 bases at J, with 19 bases in the middle. Here the CDR3 DNA reads TGTGCCACCTTAGGGGTCTTGGCGGATGAAGCTTTCTTT. Translating gives CATLGVLADEAFF.

The chain employs TRBV5-1 and TRBJ2-2, with 7 bases fitting TRBD1. There are 16 residues in the CDR3. Germline V gene sequence: CDR1 SGHRS, CDR2 YFSETQ. V shed 1 base, J shed 5 bases, and the junction held 8 bases outside the gene matches. CDR3 region: CASSLSAGGNTGELFF. In DNA, the CDR3 is TGCGCCAGCAGCTTGAGTGCAGGGGGAAATACCGGGGAGCTGTTTTTT.

The chain carries TRBV4-1 and TRBJ2-7; the D is unclear. CDR3 length: 11 residues. Germline assignment: CDR1 MGHRA and CDR2 YSYEKL. Between the trimmed V and J ends, which lost 1 base and 6 bases, there was a span of 4 bases. The DNA of the CDR3 is TGCGCCAGCAGCCAAGGTCGCGAGCAGTACTTC. Encoded protein: CASSQGREQYF.

The chain employs TRBV30 and TRBJ2-3; TRBD2 aligns across 7 bases. This CDR3 has 18 amino acids. The V gene's germline CDR1 is GTSNPN and CDR2 SVGIG (reference sequence). The V and J ends lost 2 bases and 0 bases, in that order; junction bases with no gene match: 14. The CDR3 DNA sequence: TGTGCCTGGAGTAAGGGGAAAGGGCTAGCGGATAGCACAGATACGCAGTATTTT. The encoded protein is CAWSKGKGLADSTDTQYF.

This clone has just one count. This sequence joins TRBV13 and TRBJ2-5; tentative D call: TRBD1 (6 bases). Judging by the DNA end, TRBJ2-7 fits better; the J call may be wrong. The CDR3 length is 13 residues. The germline gives CDR1 PRHDT, CDR2 FYEKMQ (reference sequence). CDR3: CASSMTGTYEQYF. Here the CDR3 DNA reads TGTGCCAGCAGCATGACAGGAACCTACGAGCAGTACTTC.

The V call is TRBV2, the J call TRBJ1-1; D might be TRBD1 (6 bases). V lost 6 bases, J lost 0 bases, and 8 bases lay in between. Per the germline V gene, CDR1 is SNHLY and CDR2 is FYNNEI. The CDR3 has 13 amino acids. The CDR3: CASRYRVNTEAFF. CDR3 nucleotide sequence: TGTGCCAGCAGATACAGGGTGAACACTGAAGCTTTCTTT.

J is TRBJ2-4 and V is TRBV5-6; 10 nucleotides agree with TRBD2. Germline V gives CDR1 SGHDT, CDR2 YYEEEE. Trimming removed 3 bases from V and 0 bases from J; junction bases left unmatched: 6. The CDR3 runs 17 residues. CDR3 region: CASSWRTSGLAKNIQYF. The CDR3 bases are TGTGCCAGCAGCTGGAGGACTAGCGGACTAGCCAAAAACATTCAGTACTTC.

The sample holds a few counts of this clone. This sequence joins TRBV6-5 and TRBJ1-3, with 7 bases lining up with TRBD1. J lost 1 base, V lost 4 bases, and 4 bases had no gene match. The CDR3 totals 15 residues. Germline V lookup: CDR1 MNHEY, CDR2 SVGAGI. The CDR3 reads CASSFGQASGNTIYF. The CDR3 DNA follows: TGTGCCAGCAGTTTCGGACAGGCGTCTGGAAACACCATATATTTT.

The V gene is TRBV6-5, the J gene TRBJ2-7, with a weak D call TRBD2 (6 bases). The CDR3 contains 13 residues. The V gene's germline CDR1 is MNHEY and CDR2 SVGAGI. Trimming left V 6 bases short and J 11 bases short, with 20 bases between. The CDR3 reads CASRKTSGDAEYF. DNA of the CDR3: TGTGCCAGCAGAAAGACTTCGGGAGACGCGGAGTACTTC.

The chain uses TRBV9 and TRBJ2-2; TRBD1 aligns across 9 bases. CDR1 and CDR2 from the germline V gene are SGDLS and YYNGEE. The V gene end was trimmed by 4 bases and the J gene end by 4 bases; junction bases not matched to a gene: 5. This CDR3 is built from 15 residues. This chain's CDR3 is CASSPGTGSTGELFF. CDR3 sequence (DNA): TGTGCCAGCAGCCCAGGGACAGGGAGCACCGGGGAGCTGTTTTTT.

This chain links TRBV6-1 with TRBJ1-1; 7 bases line up with TRBD1. The CDR3 has 13 residues. V lost 6 bases, J lost 10 bases, and 11 bases stayed unmatched. The germline V gene encodes CDR1 MNHNS and CDR2 SASEGT. This CDR3 reads CASRDPGQIPAFF. The DNA of the CDR3 is TGTGCCAGCAGAGACCCGGGACAGATTCCAGCTTTCTTT.

This clone came up a few times. The rearrangement joins TRBV4-1 to TRBJ2-5; 13 bases are a match to TRBD2. With 3 bases clipped from V and 5 bases from J, the junction kept 9 bases outside the gene matches. The length of the CDR3 is 17 residues. The germline CDR1 and CDR2 sequences are MGHRA and YSYEKL. The CDR3 sequence is CASSQTGLAGVLETQYF. The CDR3 DNA reads TGCGCCAGCAGCCAGACTGGACTAGCGGGAGTCTTGGAGACCCAGTACTTC.

The chain joins TRBV7-6 to TRBJ2-5; TRBD2 might be the D (6 bases). Per germline, CDR1 SGHVS and CDR2 FNYEAQ. This CDR3 comprises 16 residues. Between the trimmed V and J ends, which lost 1 base and 5 bases, there was a span of 17 bases. The DNA of the CDR3 is TGTGCCAGCAGCTTAGGTGGGACTCAGGCGATGGAGACCCAGTACTTC. Residues: CASSLGGTQAMETQYF. The variable domain in full, with the rest retrieved from reference TRBV7-6 and TRBJ2-5, is GAGVSQSPRYKVTKRGQDVALRCDPISGHVSLYWYRQALGQGPEFLTYFNYEAQQDKSGLPNDRFSAERPEGSISTLTIQRTEQRDSAMYRCASSLGGTQAMETQYFGPGTRLLVL.

This chain joins TRBV9 and TRBJ2-3, with 8 bases that match TRBD1. V dropped 7 bases and J dropped 5; count of bases not matched to a gene: 9. The germline CDR1 and CDR2 sequences are SGDLS and YYNGEE. CDR3 length: 14 amino acids. CDR3 amino acids: CASGPDRVGDTQYF. CDR3 nucleotide sequence: TGTGCCAGCGGTCCGGACAGGGTGGGAGATACGCAGTATTTT.

CDR3 loop: CASSFDRRAEQYF. The CDR3 DNA is TGCGCCAGCAGCTTTGACAGGCGAGCCGAGCAGTACTTC. V usage is TRBV5-1 and J usage is TRBJ2-7, with D tentatively TRBD1 (6 bases). With 2 bases removed from V and 6 bases from J, the gap between germline ends came to 12 bases. The germline CDR1 and CDR2 sequences are SGHRS and YFSETQ. The length of the CDR3 is 13 residues.

In this sample, this clone turned up a few times. V and J are TRBV5-8 and TRBJ2-5; TRBD1 aligns across 7 bases. V shed 4 bases, J shed 3 bases, and the junction held 12 bases outside the gene matches. This CDR3 is built from 16 residues. Germline lookup yields CDR1 SGHTS and CDR2 YDEGEE. The CDR3: CASSNAIGTAKETQYF. The CDR3 nucleotides are TGTGCCAGCAGCAACGCCATCGGGACAGCGAAAGAGACCCAGTACTTC.

This chain connects TRBV4-1 to TRBJ2-3, with 7 bases fitting TRBD2. The CDR3 is 15 amino acids. The ends lost 8 bases at V and 0 bases at J; junction bases unmatched: 8. In germline, CDR1 is MGHRA, CDR2 YSYEKL. The CDR3 DNA is TGCGCCAGCGCCCGCAGCGGGATTAGCACAGATACGCAGTATTTT. Translating it yields CASARSGISTDTQYF.